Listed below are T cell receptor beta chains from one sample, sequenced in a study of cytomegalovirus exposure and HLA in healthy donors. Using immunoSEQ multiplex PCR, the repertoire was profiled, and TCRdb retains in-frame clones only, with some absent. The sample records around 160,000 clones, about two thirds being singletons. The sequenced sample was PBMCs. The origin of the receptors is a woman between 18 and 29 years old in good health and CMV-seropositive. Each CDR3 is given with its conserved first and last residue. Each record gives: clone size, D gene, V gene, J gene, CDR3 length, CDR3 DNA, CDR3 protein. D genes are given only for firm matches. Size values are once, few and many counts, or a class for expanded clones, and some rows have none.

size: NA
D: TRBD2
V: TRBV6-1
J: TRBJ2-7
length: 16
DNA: TGTGCCAGCAGTGAAGCAGGGACTAGCGGGACCTACGAGCAGTACTTC
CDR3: CASSEAGTSGTYEQYF

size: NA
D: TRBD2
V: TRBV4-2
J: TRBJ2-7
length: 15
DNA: TGTGCCAGCAGCCAGGGGTTGGCGGAGCGGGGGGAACAGTACTTC
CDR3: CASSQGLAERGEQYF

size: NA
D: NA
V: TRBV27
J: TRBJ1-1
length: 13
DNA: TGTGCCAGCAGATGGACAAGGAACACTGAAGCTTTCTTT
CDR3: CASRWTRNTEAFF

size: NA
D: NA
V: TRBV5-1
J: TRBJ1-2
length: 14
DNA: TGCGCCAGCAGCTTGGCGGTCACGAACTATGGCTACACCTTC
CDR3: CASSLAVTNYGYTF

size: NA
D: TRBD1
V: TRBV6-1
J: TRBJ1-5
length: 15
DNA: TGTGCCAGCAGTGGGGACAGGGGAAGGAGTCAGCCCCAGCATTTT
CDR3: CASSGDRGRSQPQHF

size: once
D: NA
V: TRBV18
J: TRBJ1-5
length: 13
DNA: TGTGCCAGCTCACCCGCGGGGAATCAGCCCCAGCATTTT
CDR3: CASSPAGNQPQHF

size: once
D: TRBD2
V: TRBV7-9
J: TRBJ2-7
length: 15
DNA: TGTGCCAGCAGCTTAGGACTAGCGGGACGGTACGAGCAGTACTTC
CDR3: CASSLGLAGRYEQYF

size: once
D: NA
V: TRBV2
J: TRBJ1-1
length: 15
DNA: TGTGCCAGCAGGAAAAGCGCCGGGCCAACGGGAGAAGCTTTCTTT
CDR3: CASRKSAGPTGEAFF

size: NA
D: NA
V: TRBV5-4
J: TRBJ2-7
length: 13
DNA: TGTGCCAGCAGCGCCACCCGGGCCTACGAGCAGTACTTC
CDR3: CASSATRAYEQYF

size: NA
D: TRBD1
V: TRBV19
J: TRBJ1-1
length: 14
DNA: TGTGCCAGTAGCCCAGGGGGGTTGAACACTGAAGCTTTCTTT
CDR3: CASSPGGLNTEAFF

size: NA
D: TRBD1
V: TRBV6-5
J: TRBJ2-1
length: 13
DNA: TGTGCCAGCAGTCGCACCGGACAGGGGTACCAGTTCTTC
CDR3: CASSRTGQGYQFF

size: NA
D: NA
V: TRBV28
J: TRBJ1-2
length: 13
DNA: TGTGCCAGCAGTCTTCAAATGGAGTATGGCTACACCTTC
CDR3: CASSLQMEYGYTF

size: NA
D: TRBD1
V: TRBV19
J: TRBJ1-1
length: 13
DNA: TGTGCCAGTAGCAGACAGGGGGCTAGTGAAGCTTTCTTT
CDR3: CASSRQGASEAFF

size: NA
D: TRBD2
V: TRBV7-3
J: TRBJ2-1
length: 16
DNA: TGTGCCAGCAGCCCTTTAGCGGGAAGCTCCTACAATGAGCAGTTCTTC
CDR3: CASSPLAGSSYNEQFF

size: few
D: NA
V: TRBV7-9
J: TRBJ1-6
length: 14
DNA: TGTGCCAGCAGCGGCGCAACGGGGTATTCACCCCTCCACTTT
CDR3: CASSGATGYSPLHF

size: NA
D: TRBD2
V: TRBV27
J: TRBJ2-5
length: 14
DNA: TGTGCCAGCAGTATCCGGGGGGGCCTAGAGACCCAGTACTTC
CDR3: CASSIRGGLETQYF

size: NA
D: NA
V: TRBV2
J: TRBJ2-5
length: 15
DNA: TGTGCCAGCAGTGAAACCGGGGTTAGAGAAGAGACCCAGTACTTC
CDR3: CASSETGVREETQYF

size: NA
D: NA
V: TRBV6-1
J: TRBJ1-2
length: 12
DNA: TGTGCCAGCAGCTTCAGGGTCGGTGGCTACACCTTC
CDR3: CASSFRVGGYTF

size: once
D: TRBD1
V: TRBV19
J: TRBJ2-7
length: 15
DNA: TGTGCCAGTAGTCCCCGTGGACAGGGTCTATACGAGCAGTACTTC
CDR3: CASSPRGQGLYEQYF

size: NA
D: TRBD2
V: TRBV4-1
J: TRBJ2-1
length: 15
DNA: TGCGCCAGCAGCATTAGCGGGAGGGGTAACAATGAGCAGTTCTTC
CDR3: CASSISGRGNNEQFF

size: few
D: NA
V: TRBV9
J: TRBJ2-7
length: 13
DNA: TGTGCCAGCAGCCCCCAGATCTCCTACGAGCAGTACTTC
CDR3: CASSPQISYEQYF

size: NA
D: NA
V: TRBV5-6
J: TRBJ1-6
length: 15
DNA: TGTGCCAGCAGCTTGGGGGACAAGTATAATTCACCCCTCCACTTT
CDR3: CASSLGDKYNSPLHF

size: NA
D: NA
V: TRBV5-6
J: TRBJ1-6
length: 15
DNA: TGTGCCAGCAGCTTGGCGGGGGGTATTAATTCACCCCTCCACTTT
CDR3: CASSLAGGINSPLHF

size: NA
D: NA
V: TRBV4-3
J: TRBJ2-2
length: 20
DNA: TGCGCCAGCAGCCATCGGTACAGTCCCAACAGATTCGCGAACACCGGGGAGCTGTTTTTT
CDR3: CASSHRYSPNRFANTGELFF

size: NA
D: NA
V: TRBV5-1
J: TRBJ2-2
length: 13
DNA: TGCGCCAGCAGCCCCACAGGGCCCGGGGAGCTGTTTTTT
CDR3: CASSPTGPGELFF

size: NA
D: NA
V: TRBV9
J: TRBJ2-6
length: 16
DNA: TGTGCCAGCAGCGAGGGGGGGTTTTCTGGGGCCAACGTCCTGACTTTC
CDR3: CASSEGGFSGANVLTF

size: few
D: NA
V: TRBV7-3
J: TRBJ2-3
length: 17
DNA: TGTGCCAGCAGCTTAATGGGGGCCGCCGGGGACACAGATACGCAGTATTTT
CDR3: CASSLMGAAGDTDTQYF

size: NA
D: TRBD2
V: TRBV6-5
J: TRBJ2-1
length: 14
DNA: TGTGCCAGCAAATCTAGCGGAGAAAGGAATGAGCAGTTCTTC
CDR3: CASKSSGERNEQFF

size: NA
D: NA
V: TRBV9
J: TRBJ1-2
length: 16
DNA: TGTGCCAGCAGCGATCCCCGGGACGGGGGGCCGTATGGCTACACCTTC
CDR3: CASSDPRDGGPYGYTF